The 19 T cell receptor beta chains below were found in one sample sequenced in a study of blood T cell repertoires in COVID-19. Clones were sequenced by immunoSEQ multiplex PCR, and TCRdb holds only the in-frame ones, with some missing. Of 400,000 to 450,000 clones in the sample, roughly 90% were seen once. Input material: peripheral blood. The receptors stem from a woman in her thirties or forties with COVID-19, enrolled during active disease.

The chain recombines TRBV6-4 with TRBJ2-2, with 10 bases aligning to TRBD2. The CDR3 is 15 amino acids. CDR1 and CDR2 (germline): MRHNA, SNTAGT. V gave up 4 bases and J gave up 1 base; unmatched junction bases: 0. The CDR3 DNA is TGTGCCAGCAGTGGGACTAGCGGGAACACCGGGGAGCTGTTTTTT. It specifies CASSGTSGNTGELFF.

This clone was seen just once. The chain links TRBV2 to TRBJ2-7; the match to TRBD2 covers 7 bases. The CDR3 is 14 residues long. The V segment lost 7 bases and the J segment 6 bases; nucleotides outside the gene matches: 12. Germline V gene sequence: CDR1 SNHLY, CDR2 FYNNEI. The CDR3 nucleotides are TGTGCCAGCAATCGGGGGGAGGAAATTGCCGAGCAGTACTTC. It specifies CASNRGEEIAEQYF.

This clone was observed a single time. V is TRBV7-8 and J is TRBJ2-5; 10 bases match TRBD2. Germline CDR1 reads SGHVS; CDR2 reads FQNEAQ. V trimming: 5 bases; J trimming: 3 bases; junction bases outside the gene matches: 9. The CDR3 spans 16 residues. CDR3 protein: CASSPLERGGEETQYF. The CDR3 nucleotides read TGTGCCAGCAGCCCGTTGGAGCGGGGGGGCGAAGAGACCCAGTACTTC.

The gene calls are TRBV7-9 and TRBJ1-4; no firm D call. Germline CDR1 SEHNR, CDR2 FQNEAQ (reference sequence). This CDR3 has 13 amino acids. CDR3 residues: CAYSGSTNEKLFF. CDR3 coding DNA: TGTGCGTATAGCGGTTCAACTAATGAAAAACTGTTTTTT.

Note on this clone: The same CDR3 can be traced to other DNA sequences in this sample. V and J are TRBV7-9 and TRBJ1-2; tentatively, D is TRBD1 (5 bases). V lost 4 bases, J lost 3 bases, and 9 bases lay in between. The CDR3 is 13 amino acids. Germline V gene data show CDR1 as SEHNR and CDR2 as FQNEAQ (reference sequence). Here the CDR3 reads CASSSRGDYGYTF. CDR3 DNA: TGTGCCAGCAGCTCCCGGGGGGACTATGGCTACACCTTC.

The rearrangement uses TRBV15 and TRBJ2-3; TRBD1 is a possible D gene (5 bases). V lost 6 bases and J lost 6, with 10 bases in between. This CDR3 has 12 amino acids. Looked up from germline, CDR1 is LNHNV and CDR2 is YYDKDF (reference sequence). The CDR3 protein is CATRKQADTQYF. The CDR3 region has the DNA TGTGCCACCAGGAAACAGGCGGATACGCAGTATTTT.

The V gene is TRBV7-2, the J gene TRBJ2-5; D may be TRBD2 (5 bases). This CDR3 region has 14 residues. Germline values: CDR1 SGHTA, CDR2 FQGNSA. Trimming shortened V by 5 bases and J by 1 base, and 11 bases separated the two germline ends. The CDR3: CASSPAAGQETQYF. The CDR3 nucleotides are TGTGCCAGCAGCCCGGCGGCGGGCCAAGAGACCCAGTACTTC.

The chain combines TRBV18 with TRBJ2-3; maybe TRBD2 (5 bases). CDR3 size: 17 residues. From germline, CDR1 is KGHSH and CDR2 LQKENI. Deletions cut 4 bases from V and 5 bases from J, with 22 bases between. The CDR3 DNA is TGTGCCAGCTCACTATATTCAACTAGATCCGTAGGAGATACGCAGTATTTT. Protein sequence: CASSLYSTRSVGDTQYF.

The V gene is TRBV7-8, the J gene TRBJ1-1; a weak D match, TRBD1 (6 bases). CDR3 length equals 15 residues. Trimming removed 5 bases at V and 1 base at J, with 14 bases between. CDR1 is SGHVS and CDR2 is FQNEAQ in the germline V gene. The DNA of the CDR3 is TGTGCCAGCAGCCCGCCCGGGACATCGAACACTGAAGCTTTCTTT. It encodes CASSPPGTSNTEAFF.

This clone was found once. J is TRBJ2-7 and V is TRBV7-2; perhaps TRBD1 as D (6 bases). CDR1 is SGHTA and CDR2 is FQGNSA in the germline V gene. With 0 bases removed from V and 3 bases from J, the gap between germline ends came to 27 bases. The CDR3 sequence is 20 residues long. The CDR3 coding sequence is TGTGCCAGCAGCTTAGCCTTCCCGTCATCTTGGGCAGGGGCCCGCTACGAGCAGTACTTC. Protein sequence: CASSLAFPSSWAGARYEQYF.

J is TRBJ2-7 and V is TRBV7-9, with D tentatively TRBD2 (6 bases). Trimming took off 6 bases at V and 2 bases at J, with 20 bases between the two ends. The CDR3 spans 16 residues. Germline V lookup: CDR1 SEHNR, CDR2 FQNEAQ (reference sequence). This chain's CDR3 is CASSPTRWRAAYEQYF. The CDR3 DNA reads TGTGCCAGCAGTCCTACGAGATGGAGGGCCGCCTACGAGCAGTACTTC.

The rearrangement uses TRBV12-3 or TRBV12-4 and TRBJ1-2; D remains ambiguous. The CDR3 has 13 amino acids. V was cut by 3 bases and J by 2 bases, with 7 bases left in between. The DNA of the CDR3 is TGTGCCAGCAGTTTGGCGGTAAACTATGGCTACACCTTC. Encoded protein: CASSLAVNYGYTF.

The rearrangement joins TRBV7-2 to TRBJ2-5; tentatively, D is TRBD1 (6 bases). The length of the CDR3 is 14 residues. V lost 3 bases and J lost 5, with 13 bases in between. The V gene's germline CDR1 is SGHTA and CDR2 FQGNSA. In nucleotides, the CDR3 is TGTGCCAGCAGCTTTGGACAGATAGGGGAGACCCAGTACTTC. As protein: CASSFGQIGETQYF.

Note on this clone: The junction differs from germline at one of its ends, possibly a read error. The rearrangement joins TRBV30 to TRBJ2-1, with TRBD2 matching over 15 bases. The CDR3 totals 19 residues. Germline V CDR1 and CDR2: GTSNPN, SVGIG (reference sequence). The CDR3 bases are TGTGCCTGGCGTGTAGGGGGGGGGACTAGCGGGAGGACCTACAATGAGCAGTTCTTC. Translation: CAWRVGGGTSGRTYNEQFF.

CDR3 sequence (DNA): TGTGCCAGCAGTTTACCCCTTGTACTCTCTGGAAACACCATATATTTT. Amino acid sequence: CASSLPLVLSGNTIYF. The rearrangement uses TRBV28 and TRBJ1-3; unclear D gene. The germline CDR1 and CDR2 sequences are MDHEN and SYDVKM. Trimming shortened V by 2 bases and J by 0 bases, and 11 bases separated the two germline ends. The CDR3 loop spans 16 amino acids.

The rearrangement uses TRBV19 and TRBJ2-4; D is uncertain. V shed 5 bases and J shed 8 bases, with 16 bases lying between them. Per germline, CDR1 LNHDA and CDR2 SQIVND (reference sequence). CDR3 length equals 14 residues. Here the CDR3 reads CASSVFSRGDIQYF. In DNA form, the CDR3 reads TGTGCCAGTAGTGTGTTCTCTCGCGGAGACATTCAGTACTTC.

This chain uses TRBV29-1 with TRBJ2-5; weak D call: TRBD2 (5 bases). This CDR3 region has 11 residues. CDR1 and CDR2 from the germline V gene are SQVTM and ANQGSEA. The V end was cut by 7 bases, the J end by 2 bases, with 8 bases between. CDR3 region: CSGGLQETQYF. CDR3 DNA sequence: TGCAGCGGTGGACTTCAAGAGACCCAGTACTTC. The full variable domain, rest sourced from reference TRBV29-1 and TRBJ2-5, is SAVISQKPSRDICQRGTSLTIQCQVDSQVTMMFWYRQQPGQSLTLIATANQGSEATYESGFVIDKFPISRPNLTFSTLTVSNMSPEDSSIYLCSGGLQETQYFGPGTRLLVL.

This clone was seen just once. Other DNA sequences in this sample translate to the same CDR3. The J gene is TRBJ1-5, the V gene TRBV5-4; D gene uncertain. The germline CDR1 and CDR2 sequences are SGHNT and YYREEE (reference sequence). The CDR3 has 14 residues. V dropped 0 bases and J dropped 2 bases, with 6 bases sitting between them. The CDR3 bases are TGTGCCAGCAGCTTGGCCGGTGGCAATCAGCCCCAGCATTTT. Its protein is CASSLAGGNQPQHF.

This chain uses TRBV9 with TRBJ2-7; TRBD2 agrees at 8 bases. The CDR3 length is 15 residues. Trimming removed 0 bases from V and 6 bases from J; junction bases left unmatched: 8. CDR1 is SGDLS, CDR2 YYNGEE, per germline. CDR3 bases: TGTGCCAGCAGCGTAGCGGCGGGAGGAATAGGCGAGCAGTACTTC. Translating it yields CASSVAAGGIGEQYF.